This TCR beta chain is drawn from a study of T cell responses to AZD1222 COVID-19 vaccine. Study outcomes and limitations: Per reports, nearly half of all spike-specific TCRs target regions that are unmutated in variants. Spike-specific TCR breadth rose after two AZD1222 doses, and depth rose as well. Baseline seropositivity occurred in only six AZD1222 recipients. Donors were chiefly white British, with a greater number of females, and clonal diversity was perhaps underestimated.

A note on this clone: Its antigen remains unknown.

Produced via immunoSEQ multiplex PCR; TCRdb's table is partial and in-frame only. The sample holds about 96,000 clones, more than 75% seen once. CDR3 size: 15 residues. After removal of 0 bases from V and 8 bases from J, the junction contained 11 bases not matched to a gene. The V gene's germline CDR1 is SQVTM and CDR2 ANQGSEA. Sequenced material: peripheral blood, taken on day 0 of MenACWY control vaccination. The chain links TRBV29-1 to TRBJ1-2, with 8 bases aligning to TRBD1. This TCR came from an adult in good health. The CDR3 DNA reads as TGCAGCGTTGAAGATGGGGGACAGGTGCCTTTCGGCTACACCTTC. This gives the protein CSVEDGGQVPFGYTF.